The 22 T cell receptor beta chains presented below share a single source sample, sequenced in a study of T cell repertoires in cytomegalovirus infection. The antigens of these receptors remain unknown. TCRdb re-derived calls from the reads in MiXCR, one entry per CDR3 protein. The sample carries some 500,000 distinct CDR3 sequences, roughly a third recorded once. Source: cultured PBMCs, taken from culture after CMV antigen stimulation. Receptor source: a human donor in good health (CMV status not recorded). Some clones in this sample may be carry-over from other donors' samples.

There are a few counts of this clonotype. The chain employs TRBV7-2 and TRBJ2-5; TRBD2 agrees at 14 bases. This CDR3 has 16 amino acids. The germline CDR1 and CDR2 sequences are SGHTA and FQGNSA. V shed 7 bases, J shed 4 bases, and the junction held 8 bases outside the gene matches. The CDR3 sequence is CASTLGTSGRSETQYF. The CDR3 DNA reads as TGTGCCAGCACCCTAGGGACTAGCGGGAGATCAGAGACCCAGTACTTC.

J is TRBJ1-2 and V is TRBV12-3 or TRBV12-4; D uncertain. CDR3 size: 14 residues. The ends were cut back, 2 bases at V and 4 bases at J, with 11 bases in the middle. CDR3 coding DNA: TGTGCCAGCAGTTTATATCAGGCAAGCTATGGCTACACCTTC. It codes for CASSLYQASYGYTF.

This clonotype has only a few counts. The gene calls are TRBV29-1 and TRBJ2-7; D perhaps matches TRBD2 (5 bases). V was shortened by 4 bases and J by 1 base, with 17 bases between the two germline ends. Per the germline V gene, CDR1 is SQVTM and CDR2 is ANQGSEA. This CDR3 is built from 15 residues. The CDR3 reads CSVVSSRRGSYEQYF. The CDR3 DNA follows: TGCAGCGTTGTTTCGTCCAGGAGAGGGTCCTACGAGCAGTACTTC.

Regarding this clonotype: One junction end disagrees with the germline gene, perhaps due to a read error. V usage is TRBV7-8 and J usage is TRBJ2-7; TRBD2 agrees at 9 bases. Germline CDR1 SGHVS, CDR2 FQNEAQ. The CDR3 runs 15 residues. In DNA, the CDR3 is TGTGCCAGCAGCTCCGGACTAGCGAGCATTTACGCGCAGTACTTC. Translated, it gives CASSSGLASIYAQYF.

The V call is TRBV6-9, the J call TRBJ1-2, with D unclear. The CDR3 loop spans 15 amino acids. Per germline, CDR1 MNHGY and CDR2 SVAAGI. V was shortened by 4 bases and J by 1 base, with 13 bases between the two germline ends. CDR3 in amino acids: CASSFGRTLNYGYTF. The CDR3 DNA follows: TGTGCCAGCAGTTTCGGACGGACCCTTAACTATGGCTACACCTTC.

This sequence joins TRBV20-1 and TRBJ1-1, with D unclear. Trimming removed 3 bases at V and 6 bases at J, with 8 bases between. The length of the CDR3 is 11 residues. Per the germline V gene, CDR1 is DFQATT and CDR2 is SNEGSKA (reference sequence). CDR3 loop: CSASNRPEAFF. The CDR3 coding sequence is TGCAGTGCTAGTAACCGTCCTGAAGCTTTCTTT.

V usage is TRBV15 and J usage is TRBJ2-1; TRBD2 aligns across 7 bases. After removal of 8 bases from V and 0 bases from J, the junction contained 4 bases not matched to a gene. Germline-derived CDR1 and CDR2 are LNHNV and YYDKDF (reference sequence). This CDR3 comprises 14 residues. The CDR3 DNA sequence: TGTGCCACCGCGGGAGCACCCTCCTACAATGAGCAGTTCTTC. Protein sequence: CATAGAPSYNEQFF.

This clonotype was counted many times. The chain has TRBV7-2 and TRBJ1-5; maybe TRBD1 (6 bases). The V end lost 5 bases, the J end lost 7 bases, and 18 bases lay between the germline ends. Germline CDR1 and CDR2: SGHTA and FQGNSA. The length of the CDR3 is 15 residues. CDR3 loop: CASSRDQGSGQPQHF. In DNA, the CDR3 is TGTGCCAGCAGCCGAGACCAGGGGAGTGGGCAGCCCCAGCATTTT.

This clonotype was observed a handful of times. V gene TRBV7-2 combines with J gene TRBJ1-2, with TRBD1 identical over 9 bases. Trimming took 1 base from V and 13 from J; bases not matched to a gene: 13. CDR1 and CDR2 from the germline V gene are SGHTA and FQGNSA. The CDR3 runs to 15 residues. The CDR3 region is CASSLVGTGPSSGTF. As DNA, the CDR3 is TGTGCCAGCAGCTTAGTAGGGACAGGGCCCAGTAGTGGCACCTTC.

This clonotype was observed once. CDR3 sequence: CASSRERGFYGYTF. DNA of the CDR3: TGTGCCAGCAGCCGGGAAAGGGGATTCTATGGCTACACCTTC. The chain combines TRBV27 with TRBJ1-2; possibly TRBD1 for D (5 bases). Germline V lookup: CDR1 MNHEY, CDR2 SMNVEV (reference sequence). The CDR3 length is 14 residues. V gave up 6 bases and J gave up 4 bases, with 15 bases separating them.

The chain uses TRBV18 and TRBJ1-1; D not certain. Germline CDR1 reads KGHSH; CDR2 reads LQKENI. This CDR3 has 17 amino acids. V gave up 3 bases and J gave up 0 bases, with 17 bases separating them. CDR3 in amino acids: CASSPLPPGSMNTEAFF. The CDR3 bases are TGTGCCAGCTCACCCCTTCCCCCCGGGAGCATGAACACTGAAGCTTTCTTT.

This chain links TRBV7-2 with TRBJ2-3; no reliable D call. The ends were cut back, 2 bases at V and 11 bases at J, with 14 bases in the middle. CDR3 length equals 13 residues. Germline CDR1 and CDR2: SGHTA and FQGNSA. DNA of the CDR3: TGTGCCAGCAGCTTAATCGAAGGGAACGAGCAGTATTTT. Its protein product is CASSLIEGNEQYF.

This clonotype was found a few times. V is TRBV11-2 and J is TRBJ2-5, with 8 nucleotides matching TRBD1. The CDR3 covers 16 residues. Germline trimming cut 5 bases from V and 4 bases from J; bases unmatched to any gene: 12. The germline V gene encodes CDR1 SGHAT and CDR2 FQNNGV. CDR3 region: CASSRRPGGKGETQYF. The CDR3 DNA is TGTGCCAGCAGCCGTCGGCCAGGGGGCAAGGGAGAGACCCAGTACTTC. The variable domain in full, with the rest retrieved from reference TRBV11-2 and TRBJ2-5, is EAGVAQSPRYKIIEKRQSVAFWCNPISGHATLYWYQQILGQGPKLLIQFQNNGVVDDSQLPKDRFSAERLKGVDSTLKIQPAKLEDSAVYLCASSRRPGGKGETQYFGPGTRLLVL.

This chain connects TRBV11-2 to TRBJ1-5; D is ambiguous. Germline lookup yields CDR1 SGHAT and CDR2 FQNNGV. The V gene lost 3 bases and the J gene lost 6 bases, with 15 bases spanning the gap. CDR3 length: 15 amino acids. CDR3: CASSFGRSPGQPQHF. The CDR3 DNA sequence: TGTGCCAGCAGCTTCGGACGGAGCCCTGGTCAGCCCCAGCATTTT.

The chain couples TRBV13 to TRBJ2-3, with 15 bases matching TRBD2. The CDR3 contains 19 residues. CDR1 and CDR2 from the germline V gene are PRHDT and FYEKMQ (reference sequence). Losses at the gene ends were 4 bases for V and 3 bases for J; bases not matched to a gene: 11. For the CDR3, the DNA is TGTGCCAGCAGCTCCCAGAGGACTAGCGGGAGGGAGAGGACAGATACGCAGTATTTT. It specifies CASSSQRTSGRERTDTQYF. Using reference TRBV13 and TRBJ2-3 for the parts outside the CDR3, the full variable domain is AAGVIQSPRHLIKEKRETATLKCYPIPRHDTVYWYQQGPGQDPQFLISFYEKMQSDKGSIPDRFSAQQFSDYHSELNMSSLELGDSALYFCASSSQRTSGRERTDTQYFGPGTRLTVL.

There are many counts of this clonotype. This chain connects TRBV12-5 to TRBJ2-1, with 8 bases that match TRBD2. V trimming: 1 base; J trimming: 8 bases; junction bases outside the gene matches: 4. The CDR3 contains 14 residues. The germline CDR1 and CDR2 sequences are LGHNT and FRNRAP. CDR3: CASGLGLASHEQFF. The CDR3 DNA is TGTGCTAGTGGTTTGGGACTAGCGTCGCATGAGCAGTTCTTC.

This clonotype came up a few times. The chain employs TRBV6-2 or TRBV6-3 and TRBJ2-5; D remains unclear. This CDR3 is built from 14 residues. V shed 0 bases and J shed 3 bases, with 8 bases lying between them. Germline CDR1 MNHEY, CDR2 SVGEGT. The CDR3 sequence: CASSYSKGKETQYF. The CDR3 nucleotides are TGTGCCAGCAGTTACTCGAAGGGCAAAGAGACCCAGTACTTC.

V usage is TRBV7-6 and J usage is TRBJ2-1, with 12 nucleotides matching TRBD2. V lost 5 bases to trimming and J lost 10 bases; unmatched junction nucleotides: 12. Germline CDR1 is SGHVS and CDR2 is FNYEAQ. The CDR3 length is 16 residues. The CDR3, as DNA: TGTGCCAGCAGCGGCTTACTAGCGGGAGGAAAAGGCGAGCAGTTCTTC. It is translated as CASSGLLAGGKGEQFF.

The chain links TRBV7-8 to TRBJ1-1, with D unresolved. Germline CDR1 reads SGHVS; CDR2 reads FQNEAQ. V gave up 5 bases and J gave up 8 bases, with 15 bases separating them. The CDR3 is made up of 13 amino acids. For the CDR3, the DNA is TGTGCCAGCAGCCCACGACTCGCTGAGGAAGCTTTCTTT. Protein product: CASSPRLAEEAFF.

This clonotype has a handful of counts. The chain is built from TRBV6-2 or TRBV6-3 and TRBJ2-1; 8 nucleotides align to TRBD2. Germline CDR1 and CDR2: MNHEY and SVGEGT. The CDR3 is 14 residues long. V dropped 5 bases and J dropped 6; count of bases not matched to a gene: 6. CDR3 DNA sequence: TGTGCCAGCAGTCCGACTAGCGCCGTCAATGAGCAGTTCTTC. Translated, it gives CASSPTSAVNEQFF.

The V call is TRBV28, the J call TRBJ2-2, with D tentatively TRBD1 (6 bases). Trimming shortened V by 4 bases and J by 4 bases, and 10 bases separated the two germline ends. The germline gives CDR1 MDHEN, CDR2 SYDVKM. The CDR3 loop spans 14 amino acids. The CDR3 protein is CASSSYRVTGELFF. The DNA for the CDR3 is TGTGCCAGCAGTTCGTACAGGGTCACCGGGGAGCTGTTTTTT.

The V and J genes are TRBV24-1 and TRBJ2-1; D call uncertain. V was pared by 0 bases and J by 4 bases, with 12 bases between. Germline V gives CDR1 KGHDR, CDR2 SFDVKD. The CDR3 is 16 amino acids. The CDR3 protein is CATSDLPATTYNEQFF. The CDR3 region has the DNA TGTGCCACCAGTGATTTGCCGGCGACGACTTACAATGAGCAGTTCTTC.